The 24 T cell receptor beta chains presented below share a single source sample, sequenced in a study of CD8 T cells in Susac syndrome. Random hexamers were used to reverse transcribe the RNA input (about 0.5 to 1 ug). TCRdb independently ran MiXCR on the immunoSEQ multiplex PCR reads; one entry per CDR3 protein. The sample holds about 200,000 distinct CDR3 sequences, around 96% seen once. Sequenced: CD4+ T cells from PBMCs. These receptors all come from a human donor with multiple sclerosis.

The chain employs TRBV3-1 and TRBJ1-5; TRBD1 might be the D (6 bases). V was cut by 3 bases and J by 1 base, with 16 bases left in between. Per germline, CDR1 LGHDT and CDR2 YNNKEL (reference sequence). This CDR3 spans 17 amino acids. CDR3 nucleotide sequence: TGTGCCAGCAGCCAGAACGGTGGGGGGCACAGCAATCAGCCCCAGCATTTT. As protein: CASSQNGGGHSNQPQHF.

The V gene is TRBV2, the J gene TRBJ1-5, with 8 nucleotides matching TRBD1. The V segment lost 5 bases and the J segment 7 bases; nucleotides outside the gene matches: 10. CDR1 is SNHLY, CDR2 FYNNEI, per germline. This CDR3 spans 15 amino acids. Here the CDR3 reads CASSIPQGATQPQHF. CDR3 nucleotide sequence: TGTGCCAGCAGTATTCCCCAGGGGGCGACGCAGCCCCAGCATTTT. Variable domain in full (rest from reference TRBV2 and TRBJ1-5): EPEVTQTPSHQVTQMGQEVILRCVPISNHLYFYWYRQILGQKVEFLVSFYNNEISEKSEIFDDQFSVERPDGSNFTLKIRSTKLEDSAMYFCASSIPQGATQPQHFGDGTRLSIL.

The V gene is TRBV3-1, the J gene TRBJ1-1, with 10 bases that match TRBD1. Germline V gene lookup returns CDR1 LGHDT and CDR2 YNNKEL (reference sequence). The CDR3 totals 14 residues. V lost 3 bases and J lost 7; bases outside the gene matches: 5. This chain's CDR3 is CASSQGQGTIEAFF. The CDR3 nucleotides are TGTGCCAGCAGCCAGGGACAGGGGACCATTGAAGCTTTCTTT.

The rearrangement uses TRBV6-2 or TRBV6-3 and TRBJ2-7; D gene unclear. There are 12 residues in the CDR3. With 10 bases removed from V and 2 bases from J, the gap between germline ends came to 12 bases. Germline CDR1 reads MNHEY; CDR2 reads SVGEGT. CDR3 DNA sequence: TGTGCCACCGCACAAGGAGCCTACGAGCAGTACTTC. Its translation is CATAQGAYEQYF.

The chain links TRBV10-3 to TRBJ1-5; 7 bases agree with TRBD1. The CDR3 loop spans 14 amino acids. Germline trimming cut 6 bases from V and 2 bases from J; bases unmatched to any gene: 4. The germline V gene has CDR1 ENHRY and CDR2 SYGVKD. This CDR3 reads CAISDRAGNQPQHF. The DNA for the CDR3 is TGTGCCATCAGCGACAGGGCCGGCAATCAGCCCCAGCATTTT.

This chain uses TRBV10-3 with TRBJ2-1; 7 bases are a match to TRBD2. V gave up 0 bases and J gave up 8 bases; unmatched junction bases: 4. Germline loops: CDR1 ENHRY, CDR2 SYGVKD. This CDR3 contains 14 residues. Here the CDR3 DNA reads TGTGCCATCAGTGAGTCGGTAGCGGGCGATGAGCAGTTCTTC. This codes for CAISESVAGDEQFF.

The CDR3 DNA sequence: TGCGCCAGCAGCTTTGGCCAAGGAGAAAAACTGTTTTTT. Translating gives CASSFGQGEKLFF. J is TRBJ1-4 and V is TRBV5-1; no clear D. There are 13 residues in the CDR3. The germline V gene has CDR1 SGHRS and CDR2 YFSETQ. The V end lost 2 bases, the J end lost 8 bases, and 10 bases lay between the germline ends.

This chain uses TRBV4-1 with TRBJ2-7, with D tentatively TRBD1 or TRBD2 (7 bases each). Trimming stripped 3 bases from V and 2 bases from J, with 14 bases between. Germline CDR1 MGHRA, CDR2 YSYEKL. CDR3 length: 15 amino acids. CDR3 region: CASSQLTGTTYEQYF. CDR3 nucleotide sequence: TGCGCCAGCAGCCAGTTGACAGGGACTACCTACGAGCAGTACTTC.

V and J are TRBV9 and TRBJ2-3; D remains unclear. Germline CDR1 SGDLS, CDR2 YYNGEE. This CDR3 is built from 14 residues. V lost 0 bases and J 14 bases, leaving 19 bases between the germline ends. CDR3 amino acids: CASSVANWPPLPYF. CDR3 coding DNA: TGTGCCAGCAGCGTAGCAAACTGGCCCCCACTGCCGTATTTT. Using reference TRBV9 and TRBJ2-3 for the parts outside the CDR3, the full variable domain is DSGVTQTPKHLITATGQRVTLRCSPRSGDLSVYWYQQSLDQGLQFLIQYYNGEERAKGNILERFSAQQFPDLHSELNLSSLELGDSALYFCASSVANWPPLPYFGPGTRLTVL.

V and J are TRBV29-1 and TRBJ2-3, with D perhaps matching TRBD2 (5 bases). Trimming removed 6 bases at V and 5 bases at J, with 21 bases between. Germline CDR1 reads SQVTM; CDR2 reads ANQGSEA. The CDR3 totals 15 residues. The CDR3 sequence: CSVSSTSPGGDTQYF. In nucleotides, the CDR3 is TGCAGCGTAAGCAGTACCAGCCCCGGAGGAGATACGCAGTATTTT.

CDR3 DNA: TGCGCCAGCAGCCTAGGGACTAGGGCTAGCACAGATACGCAGTATTTT. The encoded protein is CASSLGTRASTDTQYF. The rearrangement uses TRBV4-1 and TRBJ2-3; TRBD2 matches at 8 bases. V was pared by 4 bases and J by 0 bases, with 6 bases of the junction left unmatched. There are 16 residues in the CDR3. Germline assignment: CDR1 MGHRA and CDR2 YSYEKL.

The rearrangement uses TRBV7-3 and TRBJ1-1; D unresolved. CDR1 and CDR2 from the germline V gene are SGHTA and FQGTGA. This CDR3 is 13 amino acids long. V gave up 6 bases and J gave up 1 base, with 9 bases separating them. Written as DNA, the CDR3 is TGTGCCAGCAGGAACCAGCAGAACACTGAAGCTTTCTTT. Protein sequence: CASRNQQNTEAFF.

A single count supports this clonotype. This chain joins TRBV7-9 and TRBJ2-7, with 7 bases identical to TRBD1. The CDR3 has 14 amino acids. The trim removed 4 bases at V and 3 bases at J, leaving 6 bases unmatched. Germline V gene lookup returns CDR1 SEHNR and CDR2 FQNEAQ (reference sequence). CDR3 nucleotide sequence: TGTGCCAGCAGCTCCCGACAGGGAAACTACGAGCAGTACTTC. Residues: CASSSRQGNYEQYF.

V usage is TRBV30 and J usage is TRBJ1-2, with TRBD1 matching over 8 bases. V shed 6 bases and J 2 bases; nucleotides not matched to a gene: 20. Germline V gene lookup returns CDR1 GTSNPN and CDR2 SVGIG (reference sequence). This CDR3 spans 18 amino acids. The CDR3 DNA sequence: TGTGCCTGCCCTGTAGGACAGGGAAGCGTCCGGGGGAACTATGGCTACACCTTC. Translation gives CACPVGQGSVRGNYGYTF.

The genes are TRBV3-1 and TRBJ2-7; a possible D gene is TRBD2 (6 bases). Germline V lookup: CDR1 LGHDT, CDR2 YNNKEL (reference sequence). Trimming cost V 0 bases and J 0 bases, with 9 bases left between them. The CDR3 consists of 15 residues. In DNA form, the CDR3 reads TGTGCCAGCAGCCAAGATTCTAGCGTCTCCTACGAGCAGTACTTC. Translated, it gives CASSQDSSVSYEQYF.

The CDR3 reads CSVSTRVTDTQYF. CDR3 DNA sequence: TGCAGCGTTTCCACGCGGGTCACAGATACGCAGTATTTT. The chain employs TRBV29-1 and TRBJ2-3, with a possible D match to TRBD2 (5 bases). The ends were cut back, 5 bases at V and 2 bases at J, with 11 bases in the middle. There are 13 residues in the CDR3. CDR1 SQVTM and CDR2 ANQGSEA come from the germline V gene.

The gene calls are TRBV30 and TRBJ2-7; maybe TRBD1 (6 bases). The CDR3 totals 13 residues. Trimming shortened V by 3 bases and J by 5 bases, and 14 bases separated the two germline ends. Germline V gene data show CDR1 as GTSNPN and CDR2 as SVGIG (reference sequence). Written as DNA, the CDR3 is TGTGCCTGGAGGGCCAGAACAGGGAACGAGCAGTACTTC. Amino acids: CAWRARTGNEQYF.

The chain is built from TRBV7-9 and TRBJ1-1; D gene ambiguous. This CDR3 spans 14 amino acids. The germline gives CDR1 SEHNR, CDR2 FQNEAQ (reference sequence). V lost 6 bases, J lost 5 bases, and 16 bases lay in between. This CDR3 reads CASRSQTGLTEAFF. The CDR3, as DNA: TGTGCCAGCAGGTCACAAACGGGCCTAACTGAAGCTTTCTTT. The entire variable domain, with the rest obtained from reference TRBV7-9 and TRBJ1-1, is as follows: DTGVSQNPRHKITKRGQNVTFRCDPISEHNRLYWYRQTLGQGPEFLTYFQNEAQLEKSRLLSDRFSAERPKGSFSTLEIQRTEQGDSAMYLCASRSQTGLTEAFFGQGTRLTVV.

The chain joins TRBV12-3 or TRBV12-4 to TRBJ2-2; D perhaps matches TRBD2 (5 bases). The CDR3 extends over 13 amino acids. V was clipped by 3 bases and J by 8 bases, with 10 bases between them. In DNA form, the CDR3 reads TGTGCCAGCAGTTTGAGGGTCCCTGGGGAGCTGTTTTTT. Translating gives CASSLRVPGELFF.

This chain connects TRBV6-2 or TRBV6-3 to TRBJ2-3; D possibly uses TRBD1 or TRBD2 (5 bases each). The V end was cut by 4 bases, the J end by 6 bases, with 20 bases between. Germline V gene data show CDR1 as MNHEY and CDR2 as SVGEGT. The CDR3 runs to 16 residues. DNA for the CDR3: TGTGCCAGCAGTTCCAGCCCGGGGCGGTCACGGGATACGCAGTATTTT. Translated: CASSSSPGRSRDTQYF.

The chain has TRBV24-1 and TRBJ2-1; 8 positions match TRBD1. CDR1 is KGHDR and CDR2 is SFDVKD in the germline V gene. The J segment lost 5 bases and the V segment lost 9 bases, leaving 8 bases of the junction unmatched. The CDR3 runs to 14 residues. CDR3 DNA sequence: TGTGCCACCGCACAGGGACAGGCCCACAATGAGCAGTTCTTC. Translation gives CATAQGQAHNEQFF.

This chain joins TRBV5-4 and TRBJ2-1, with D perhaps TRBD2 (6 bases). The germline V gene encodes CDR1 SGHNT and CDR2 YYREEE (reference sequence). V was pared by 0 bases and J by 3 bases, with 16 bases between. This CDR3 is built from 17 residues. CDR3 residues: CASSLVGAGGYYNEQFF. CDR3 nucleotide sequence: TGTGCCAGCAGCTTGGTCGGCGCCGGGGGATACTACAATGAGCAGTTCTTC. Drawing the rest from reference TRBV5-4 and TRBJ2-1, the complete variable domain is ETGVTQSPTHLIKTRGQQVTLRCSSQSGHNTVSWYQQALGQGPQFIFQYYREEENGRGNFPPRFSGLQFPNYSSELNVNALELDDSALYLCASSLVGAGGYYNEQFFGPGTRLTVL.

The chain combines TRBV27 with TRBJ1-1; the D is unclear. Germline V gene lookup returns CDR1 MNHEY and CDR2 SMNVEV (reference sequence). The V end lost 6 bases, the J end lost 4 bases, and 9 bases lay between the germline ends. The CDR3 runs to 12 residues. The chain's CDR3 is CASSKGGTEAFF. DNA of the CDR3: TGTGCCAGCAGCAAGGGTGGCACTGAAGCTTTCTTT.

The chain combines TRBV18 with TRBJ2-7, with TRBD2 matching over 7 bases. Germline CDR1 is KGHSH and CDR2 is LQKENI. V shed 4 bases and J 2 bases; nucleotides not matched to a gene: 5. CDR3 length: 14 residues. CDR3 sequence: CASSRGSSTYEQYF. In DNA form, the CDR3 reads TGTGCCAGCTCACGCGGGAGTAGTACCTACGAGCAGTACTTC.